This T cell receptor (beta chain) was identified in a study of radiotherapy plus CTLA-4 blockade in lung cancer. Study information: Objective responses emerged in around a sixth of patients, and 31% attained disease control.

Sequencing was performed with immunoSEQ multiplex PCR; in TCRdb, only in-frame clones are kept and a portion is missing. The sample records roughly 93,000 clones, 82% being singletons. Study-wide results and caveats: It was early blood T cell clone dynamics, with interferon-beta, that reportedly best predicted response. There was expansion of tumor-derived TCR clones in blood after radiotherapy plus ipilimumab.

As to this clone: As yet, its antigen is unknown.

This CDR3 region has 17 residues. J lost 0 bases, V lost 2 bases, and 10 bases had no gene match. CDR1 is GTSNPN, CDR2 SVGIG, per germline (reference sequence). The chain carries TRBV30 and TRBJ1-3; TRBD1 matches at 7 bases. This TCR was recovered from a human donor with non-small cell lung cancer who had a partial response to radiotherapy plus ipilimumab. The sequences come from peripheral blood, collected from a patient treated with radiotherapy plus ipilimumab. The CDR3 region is CAWSRGGAGRSGNTIYF. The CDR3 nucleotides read TGTGCCTGGAGTAGAGGGGGCGCCGGGCGCTCTGGAAACACCATATATTTT.